Presented here are 22 T cell receptor beta chains from one specimen sequenced in a study of shared clonotypes between healthy human individuals (dated by TCRdb to 2019 to 2021). Libraries were prepared through the immunoSEQ multiplex PCR assay. TCRdb obtained this table from immuneACCESS and retained in-frame rearrangements with V and J assigned. These tables miss some clones; where compared with another copy, unresolved V genes account for less than half of the shortfall, and the remainder is unexplained. A total of 2 million to 2.5 million clones appear in this sample, 85% to 95% of them only once. 0.35% to 0.5% of the sample is held by the ten biggest clonotypes. Specimen: naive CD4+ T cells from PBMCs. The sample's cell subset or site label is to be understood as: CD45RA+ positively selected. The receptors stem from a man between 18 and 35 years old in good health. Some clones in this sample may be carry-over from other donors' samples.

This clone was detected once. V and J are TRBV9 and TRBJ1-4; unclear D gene. The CDR3 contains 19 residues. V was pared by 3 bases and J by 6 bases, with 27 bases between. Looked up from germline, CDR1 is SGDLS and CDR2 is YYNGEE. DNA for the CDR3: TGTGCCAGCAGCGCAGTCCCCCGAGCTCCACAGAGAGAATATGAAAAACTGTTTTTT. This encodes CASSAVPRAPQREYEKLFF.

This chain connects TRBV9 to TRBJ1-1; D is undetermined. V lost 4 bases to trimming and J lost 3 bases, with 16 bases between them. CDR1 SGDLS and CDR2 YYNGEE come from the germline V gene. The CDR3 consists of 15 residues. As DNA, the CDR3 is TGTGCCAGCAGCAAGGGATATTGGGTGGACACTGAAGCTTTCTTT. As protein: CASSKGYWVDTEAFF.

This clone was observed a single time. The V call is TRBV11-2, the J call TRBJ1-4; tentatively, D is TRBD1 (6 bases). Trimming shortened V by 2 bases and J by 0 bases, and 19 bases separated the two germline ends. The germline gives CDR1 SGHAT, CDR2 FQNNGV. The CDR3 has 19 residues. The CDR3 is CASSLTGRPSVATNEKLFF. Written as DNA, the CDR3 is TGTGCCAGCAGCTTAACAGGGAGGCCTTCAGTTGCAACTAATGAAAAACTGTTTTTT.

This chain connects TRBV25-1 to TRBJ2-1, with D unclear. Germline CDR1 reads MGHDK; CDR2 reads SYGVNS. The CDR3 length is 12 residues. V shed 4 bases and J shed 7 bases, with 8 bases lying between them. The CDR3 bases are TGTGCCAGCAGTGCATGGGTAAATGAGCAGTTCTTC. This sequence encodes CASSAWVNEQFF.

This clone was counted a single time. The chain links TRBV19 to TRBJ1-5; 10 nucleotides match TRBD1. Looked up from germline, CDR1 is LNHDA and CDR2 is SQIVND (reference sequence). The length of the CDR3 is 16 residues. With V trimmed by 4 bases and J by 6 bases, 9 bases remained unmatched. Written as DNA, the CDR3 is TGTGCCAGTAGTAGCGGGCGGACAGGGGGGGGTCAGCCCCAGCATTTT. Translating it yields CASSSGRTGGGQPQHF.

This chain joins TRBV6-1 and TRBJ2-2; D is unresolved. Trimming left V 7 bases short and J 7 bases short, with 7 bases between. Germline V gene data show CDR1 as MNHNS and CDR2 as SASEGT. The CDR3 totals 11 residues. CDR3 residues: CASIYGGELFF. CDR3 sequence (DNA): TGTGCCAGCATCTATGGCGGGGAGCTGTTTTTT.

This clone has only one observation. This chain's CDR3 is CASSQVTRGSGSSYNEQFF. In DNA form, the CDR3 reads TGTGCCAGCAGCCAAGTTACCCGGGGTAGCGGGAGTTCCTACAATGAGCAGTTCTTC. The chain recombines TRBV4-2 with TRBJ2-1; 9 positions match TRBD2. The V and J ends lost 1 base and 1 base, in that order; junction bases with no gene match: 11. The CDR3 has 19 residues. Germline CDR1 LGHNA, CDR2 YNFKEQ.

V usage is TRBV30 and J usage is TRBJ1-1; TRBD1 aligns across 8 bases. Losses at the gene ends were 4 bases for V and 5 bases for J; bases not matched to a gene: 6. The CDR3 length is 13 residues. Germline CDR1 GTSNPN, CDR2 SVGIG (reference sequence). This CDR3 is CAWTDRVATEAFF. CDR3 DNA: TGTGCCTGGACGGACAGGGTTGCGACTGAAGCTTTCTTT.

In its sample, this clone was seen a few times. The V gene is TRBV7-2, the J gene TRBJ1-2; 7 nucleotides align to TRBD1. Germline V gene lookup returns CDR1 SGHTA and CDR2 FQGNSA. This CDR3 is built from 13 residues. J gave up 7 bases and V 5 bases, and 7 bases lay outside the gene matches. In DNA, the CDR3 is TGTGCCAGCAGCGCACAGGGGCAGCTTGGCTACACCTTC. It translates to CASSAQGQLGYTF.

Worth noting for this clone: One end of the junction is discordant with germline, which a read error may explain. The rearrangement links TRBV7-9 to TRBJ2-1; no definite D call. The CDR3 is 15 residues long. Germline assignment: CDR1 SEHNR and CDR2 FQNEAQ (reference sequence). The CDR3 loop is CASRLEGVPYNEQFF. Written as DNA, the CDR3 is TGTGCCAGCAGGTTAGAAGGAGTGCCCTACAATGAGCAGTTCTTC.

V usage is TRBV27 and J usage is TRBJ2-5; 8 nucleotides align to TRBD1. V lost 5 bases and J lost 1; bases outside the gene matches: 9. Looked up from germline, CDR1 is MNHEY and CDR2 is SMNVEV (reference sequence). There are 16 residues in the CDR3. The CDR3: CASSPRKDRVQETQYF. The CDR3 DNA is TGTGCCAGCAGTCCGAGGAAGGACAGGGTCCAAGAGACCCAGTACTTC.

V usage is TRBV6-1 and J usage is TRBJ2-5; 9 nucleotides align to TRBD1. Trimming removed 7 bases from V and 4 bases from J; junction bases left unmatched: 7. CDR3 length: 14 residues. Germline lookup yields CDR1 MNHNS and CDR2 SASEGT. CDR3 sequence: CASIVTGGRETQYF. CDR3 coding DNA: TGTGCCAGCATCGTGACAGGGGGAAGAGAGACCCAGTACTTC.

As DNA, the CDR3 is TGTGCCAGCAGCTTAGGAAGGAGGGAGGCTTTCTTT. Encoded protein: CASSLGRREAFF. This chain uses TRBV13 with TRBJ1-1; no definite D call. The ends were cut back, 0 bases at V and 11 bases at J, with 10 bases in the middle. This CDR3 region has 12 residues. The germline V gene encodes CDR1 PRHDT and CDR2 FYEKMQ (reference sequence).

This chain uses TRBV5-6 with TRBJ2-7; the D call may be TRBD1 or TRBD2 (5 bases each). Trimming stripped 4 bases from V and 0 bases from J, with 17 bases between. CDR3 length: 16 residues. CDR1 SGHDT and CDR2 YYEEEE come from the germline V gene. The CDR3 nucleotides read TGTGCCAGCAGCCCCCTGGGGACGGCCGACTCCTACGAGCAGTACTTC. It yields the protein CASSPLGTADSYEQYF.

V usage is TRBV5-4 and J usage is TRBJ2-1; maybe TRBD2 (5 bases). The CDR3 extends over 16 amino acids. The V end lost 2 bases, the J end lost 0 bases, and 12 bases lay between the germline ends. Germline loops: CDR1 SGHNT, CDR2 YYREEE (reference sequence). CDR3 sequence reads: CASSLVRASSYNEQFF. CDR3 nucleotide sequence: TGTGCCAGCAGCTTAGTGCGGGCAAGCTCCTACAATGAGCAGTTCTTC.

CDR3 sequence (DNA): TGTGCCAGCGAAGGGCCTAAGCAGCCCCAGCATTTT. It yields the protein CASEGPKQPQHF. V gene TRBV28 combines with J gene TRBJ1-5; D call uncertain. The germline V gene encodes CDR1 MDHEN and CDR2 SYDVKM. This CDR3 spans 12 amino acids. V was clipped by 8 bases and J by 7 bases, with 12 bases between them.

This sequence joins TRBV5-4 and TRBJ2-2, with no clear D. Germline CDR1 and CDR2: SGHNT and YYREEE (reference sequence). This CDR3 contains 14 residues. Trimming left V 0 bases short and J 0 bases short, with 3 bases between. This CDR3 is CASSLVPNTGELFF. The DNA of the CDR3 is TGTGCCAGCAGCTTGGTCCCGAACACCGGGGAGCTGTTTTTT.

J is TRBJ2-3 and V is TRBV28; 15 bases map to TRBD2. Losses at the gene ends were 3 bases for V and 2 bases for J; bases not matched to a gene: 24. Germline CDR1 reads MDHEN; CDR2 reads SYDVKM. CDR3 size: 24 residues. The CDR3 DNA sequence: TGTGCCAGCAGTTTGCCTGGGTGGTATTCCCGGACTAGCGGGAGGGTAAGCGACACAGATACGCAGTATTTT. Encoded protein: CASSLPGWYSRTSGRVSDTDTQYF.

This chain links TRBV25-1 with TRBJ1-3, with D hard to call. This CDR3 spans 15 amino acids. V dropped 2 bases and J dropped 0 bases, with 8 bases sitting between them. Germline-derived CDR1 and CDR2 are MGHDK and SYGVNS. The CDR3, as DNA: TGTGCCAGCAGTGAACTGGGTAACTCTGGAAACACCATATATTTT. Amino acids: CASSELGNSGNTIYF.

The V and J genes are TRBV5-1 and TRBJ2-1; D gene ambiguous. The CDR3 has 15 residues. Looked up from germline, CDR1 is SGHRS and CDR2 is YFSETQ. The germline V and J ends were trimmed by 2 bases and 8 bases, with 17 bases remaining between them. The chain's CDR3 is CASSLKGNTVDEQFF. The DNA for the CDR3 is TGCGCCAGCAGCTTAAAGGGAAACACGGTGGATGAGCAGTTCTTC.

This chain joins TRBV6-5 and TRBJ1-2; D unclear. Trimming stripped 7 bases from V and 1 base from J, with 7 bases between. Germline V gene lookup returns CDR1 MNHEY and CDR2 SVGAGI. CDR3 size: 12 residues. The CDR3, as DNA: TGTGCCAGCATTTCAGTTAACTATGGCTACACCTTC. This translates into CASISVNYGYTF.

The J gene is TRBJ1-6, the V gene TRBV6-1, with 7 bases matching TRBD1. This CDR3 spans 14 amino acids. With V trimmed by 6 bases and J by 7 bases, 6 bases remained unmatched. Per germline, CDR1 MNHNS and CDR2 SASEGT. The CDR3 reads CASSQTGRNSPLHF. In DNA form, the CDR3 reads TGTGCCAGCAGCCAGACAGGGAGAAATTCACCCCTCCACTTT.